Presented here are 3 T cell receptor beta chains from one specimen sequenced in a study of T cell responses to AZD1222 COVID-19 vaccine. The protocol was immunoSEQ multiplex PCR, while the TCRdb copy is restricted to in-frame clones and leaves out a portion. The repertoire consists of 52,000 or so clones, with about four fifths occurring once and the leading ten covering 25% to 30%. Here the sequenced sample was peripheral blood, taken on day 0 of AZD1222 vaccination. Receptors originate from an adult in good health.

The chain combines TRBV6-2 or TRBV6-3 with TRBJ2-7, with TRBD1 identical over 7 bases. The CDR3 contains 15 residues. Germline values: CDR1 MNHEY, CDR2 SVGEGT. Trimming removed 5 bases from V and 0 bases from J; junction bases left unmatched: 7. The CDR3 is CASSDGTALSYEQYF. The CDR3 DNA reads as TGTGCCAGCAGTGATGGGACAGCTCTCTCCTACGAGCAGTACTTC.

The chain carries TRBV6-1 and TRBJ1-4; D perhaps matches TRBD1 (5 bases). This CDR3 comprises 15 residues. V was cut by 0 bases and J by 7 bases, with 12 bases left in between. Germline CDR1 is MNHNS and CDR2 is SASEGT. Here the CDR3 DNA reads TGTGCCAGCAGTGAAGCGCTGCAGGGACGTGAAAAACTGTTTTTT. Its translation is CASSEALQGREKLFF.

This clone was seen only once. The chain employs TRBV6-2 or TRBV6-3 and TRBJ2-1; 9 bases are shared with TRBD2. The CDR3 sequence is 16 residues long. Germline V gene lookup returns CDR1 MNHEY and CDR2 SVGEGT. V gave up 5 bases and J gave up 7 bases; unmatched junction bases: 12. In DNA form, the CDR3 reads TGTGCCAGCAGTCAGACATCGGGACTAGCTGGGAATGAGCAGTTCTTC. Residues: CASSQTSGLAGNEQFF.